The clone carrying this TCR beta chain showed up just once. Its target is not known. The entry originates in a study of shared clonotypes between healthy human individuals. In the study overall: With ages of 18 to 49, the donors were two women and a few men. Study-level results: Non-shared clonotypes showed lower generation probabilities than clonotypes common to all four donors. Apart from blood, nothing was sampled; tissue repertoires likely differ.

CDR1 and CDR2 from the germline V gene are SGHRS and YFSETQ. This CDR3 has 13 amino acids. Trimming took 0 bases from V and 9 from J, leaving 10 bases between them. Sequencing used immunoSEQ multiplex PCR; TCRdb keeps in-frame clones, though not all of them. The sample has a few million clones; approximately 95% are singletons. The origin of this receptor is a man aged 18 to 30 in good health. Some clones in this sample may be carry-over from other donors' samples. Sequenced input: naive CD4+ T cells from PBMCs. Sample subset: CD45RA+ positively selected. The V gene is TRBV5-1, the J gene TRBJ2-1; D uncertain. The CDR3: CASSLESGVEQFF. CDR3 DNA sequence: TGCGCCAGCAGCTTGGAAAGTGGGGTTGAGCAGTTCTTC.